One and the same sample provided the 12 T cell receptor beta chains below, sequenced in a study of blood T cell repertoires in COVID-19. Libraries were prepared by immunoSEQ multiplex PCR; TCRdb keeps only in-frame clonotypes and omits some of them. The sample holds about 68,000 clones, 80% to 90% seen once. The sequencing input was peripheral blood. The receptors here all came from a woman in her fifties or sixties with acute or convalescent COVID-19.

This chain joins TRBV7-8 and TRBJ1-3; 10 positions agree with TRBD1. The germline gives CDR1 SGHVS, CDR2 FQNEAQ. There are 15 residues in the CDR3. The trim removed 5 bases at V and 3 bases at J, leaving 4 bases unmatched. As DNA, the CDR3 is TGTGCCAGCAGCCGGGACAGGGGTATTGGAAACACCATATATTTT. Translating gives CASSRDRGIGNTIYF. Full variable domain (missing parts from reference TRBV7-8 and TRBJ1-3): GAGVSQSPRYKVAKRGQDVALRCDPISGHVSLFWYQQALGQGPEFLTYFQNEAQLDKSGLPSDRFFAERPEGSVSTLKIQRTQQEDSAVYLCASSRDRGIGNTIYFGEGSWLTVV.

The rearrangement joins TRBV18 to TRBJ2-1; the match to TRBD2 covers 8 bases. The germline CDR1 and CDR2 sequences are KGHSH and LQKENI. The CDR3 totals 17 residues. The V segment lost 1 base and the J segment 0 bases; nucleotides outside the gene matches: 5. The CDR3 nucleotides read TGTGCCAGCTCACCACGGATTAGCGGGAACTCCTACAATGAGCAGTTCTTC. Translating it yields CASSPRISGNSYNEQFF.

The chain employs TRBV18 and TRBJ1-5; no clear D. This CDR3 is 13 amino acids long. CDR1 is KGHSH and CDR2 is LQKENI in the germline V gene. Trimming left V 6 bases short and J 0 bases short, with 6 bases between. The CDR3 DNA sequence: TGTGCCAGCTCGGGCCCTAGCAATCAGCCCCAGCATTTT. This sequence encodes CASSGPSNQPQHF.

The chain joins TRBV15 to TRBJ1-4; tentative D call: TRBD1 (5 bases). The V end lost 2 bases, the J end lost 12 bases, and 16 bases lay between the germline ends. Germline values: CDR1 LNHNV, CDR2 YYDKDF (reference sequence). The CDR3 extends over 14 amino acids. CDR3 residues: CATSRRTQGGQLFF. The CDR3 bases are TGTGCCACCAGCAGACGAACCCAGGGTGGACAACTGTTTTTT.

The CDR3 DNA reads TGTGCCACCAGCAGTCAGGGGGATAGCAATCAGCCCCAGCATTTT. It encodes CATSSQGDSNQPQHF. The chain uses TRBV15 and TRBJ1-5; 7 bases match TRBD1. The germline V gene encodes CDR1 LNHNV and CDR2 YYDKDF (reference sequence). The CDR3 spans 15 residues. V shed 3 bases, J shed 0 bases, and the junction held 2 bases outside the gene matches.

The chain is built from TRBV18 and TRBJ2-3; no reliable D call. This CDR3 is 14 amino acids long. Germline V gene sequence: CDR1 KGHSH, CDR2 LQKENI. V gave up 2 bases and J gave up 6 bases, with 12 bases separating them. The CDR3 nucleotides read TGTGCCAGCTCACCAGAGAGTTCCACGGATACGCAGTATTTT. Its protein is CASSPESSTDTQYF.

This clone showed up just a few times. The chain links TRBV6-6 to TRBJ1-1; D call uncertain. CDR3 size: 14 residues. The V end was cut by 5 bases, the J end by 0 bases, with 10 bases between. Germline CDR1 and CDR2: MNHNY and SVGAGI (reference sequence). The chain's CDR3 is CASSLTTLNTEAFF. The DNA of the CDR3 is TGTGCCAGCAGTCTAACAACACTGAACACTGAAGCTTTCTTT.

The chain combines TRBV4-1 with TRBJ1-4; D remains unclear. Germline V CDR1 and CDR2: MGHRA, YSYEKL. Trimming pared 4 bases from V and 8 bases from J, leaving 11 bases between. The CDR3 length is 13 residues. The CDR3 region is CASSPWTGEKLFF. The CDR3 DNA follows: TGCGCCAGCAGCCCTTGGACTGGGGAAAAACTGTTTTTT.

The rearrangement uses TRBV24-1 and TRBJ2-2, with TRBD2 as a possible D gene (7 bases). CDR1 is KGHDR and CDR2 is SFDVKD in the germline V gene. V was trimmed by 5 bases and J by 7 bases, leaving 13 bases between them. This CDR3 has 14 residues. CDR3 in amino acids: CATSVPGGGGELFF. Written as DNA, the CDR3 is TGTGCCACCAGTGTCCCGGGGGGCGGCGGGGAGCTGTTTTTT.

The CDR3 is CASSPRPVRTPDYEQYF. CDR3 bases: TGTGCCAGCAGCCCAAGACCGGTGAGGACACCGGATTACGAGCAGTACTTC. The chain recombines TRBV5-5 with TRBJ2-7, with TRBD1 as a possible D gene (5 bases). The length of the CDR3 is 17 residues. Germline V lookup: CDR1 SGHKS, CDR2 YYEKEE (reference sequence). Trimming stripped 4 bases from V and 4 bases from J, with 24 bases between. Drawing the rest from reference TRBV5-5 and TRBJ2-7, the complete variable domain is DAGVTQSPTHLIKTRGQQVTLRCSPISGHKSVSWYQQVLGQGPQFIFQYYEKEERGRGNFPDRFSARQFPNYSSELNVNALLLGDSALYLCASSPRPVRTPDYEQYFGPGTRLTVT.

This clone was picked up a small number of times. The V call is TRBV5-1, the J call TRBJ1-1; weak D call: TRBD1 (5 bases). This CDR3 spans 15 amino acids. Germline CDR1 is SGHRS and CDR2 is YFSETQ. The ends were cut back, 1 base at V and 4 bases at J, with 14 bases in the middle. The CDR3 here is CASSLYTGGATEAFF. The CDR3, as DNA: TGCGCCAGCAGCTTGTATACAGGCGGGGCCACTGAAGCTTTCTTT.

The chain uses TRBV3-1 (or the pseudogene TRBV3-2) and TRBJ2-2; a weak D match, TRBD2 (6 bases). Trimming cost V 4 bases and J 1 base, with 22 bases left between them. Germline CDR1 reads LGHDT; CDR2 reads YNNKEL (reference sequence). This CDR3 is 19 amino acids long. CDR3 in DNA: TGTGCCAGCAGCCCGGAATACTGGCAGGGACTCGGGAACACCGGGGAGCTGTTTTTT. This sequence encodes CASSPEYWQGLGNTGELFF.